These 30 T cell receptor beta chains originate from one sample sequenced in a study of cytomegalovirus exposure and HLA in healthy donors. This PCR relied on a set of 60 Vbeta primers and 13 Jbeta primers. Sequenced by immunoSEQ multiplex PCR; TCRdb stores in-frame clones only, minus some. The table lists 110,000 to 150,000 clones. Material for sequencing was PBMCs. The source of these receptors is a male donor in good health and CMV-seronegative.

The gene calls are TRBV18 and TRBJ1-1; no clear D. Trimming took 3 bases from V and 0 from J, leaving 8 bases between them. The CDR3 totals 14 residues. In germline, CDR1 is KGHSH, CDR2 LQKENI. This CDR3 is CASSPLQVNTEAFF. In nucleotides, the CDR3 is TGTGCCAGCTCACCTCTCCAGGTGAACACTGAAGCTTTCTTT.

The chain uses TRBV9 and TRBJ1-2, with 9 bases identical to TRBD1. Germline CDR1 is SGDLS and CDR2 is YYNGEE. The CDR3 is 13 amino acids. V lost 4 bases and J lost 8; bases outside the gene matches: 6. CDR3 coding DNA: TGTGCCAGCAGCACCCGGACAGGGGAAGGCTACACCTTC. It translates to CASSTRTGEGYTF.

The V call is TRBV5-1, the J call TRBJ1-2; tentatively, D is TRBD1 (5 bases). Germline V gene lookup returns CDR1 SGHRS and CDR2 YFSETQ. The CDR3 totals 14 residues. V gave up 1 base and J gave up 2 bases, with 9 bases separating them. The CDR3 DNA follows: TGCGCCAGCAGCTTGTCGGGGGAGAACTATGGCTACACCTTC. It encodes CASSLSGENYGYTF.

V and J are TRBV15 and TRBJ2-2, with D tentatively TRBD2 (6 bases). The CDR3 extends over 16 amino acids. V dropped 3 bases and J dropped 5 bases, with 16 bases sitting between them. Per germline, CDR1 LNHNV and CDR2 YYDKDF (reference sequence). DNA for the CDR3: TGTGCCACCAGCAGTATATCGCAGGCGGGAACCGGGGAGCTGTTTTTT. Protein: CATSSISQAGTGELFF.

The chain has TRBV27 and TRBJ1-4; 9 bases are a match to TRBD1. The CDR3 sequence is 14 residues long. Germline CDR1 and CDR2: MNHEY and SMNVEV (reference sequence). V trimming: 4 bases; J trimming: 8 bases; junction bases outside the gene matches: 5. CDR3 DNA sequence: TGTGCCAGCAGTTCGACAGGGGGAGGCGAAAAACTGTTTTTT. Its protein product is CASSSTGGGEKLFF. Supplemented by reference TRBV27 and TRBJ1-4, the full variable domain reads EAQVTQNPRYLITVTGKKLTVTCSQNMNHEYMSWYRQDPGLGLRQIYYSMNVEVTDKGDVPEGYKVSRKEKRNFPLILESPSPNQTSLYFCASSSTGGGEKLFFGSGTQLSVL.

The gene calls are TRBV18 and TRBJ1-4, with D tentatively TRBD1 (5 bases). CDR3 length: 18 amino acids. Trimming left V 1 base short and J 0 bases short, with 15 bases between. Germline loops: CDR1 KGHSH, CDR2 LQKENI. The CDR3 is CASSPRRGGTTTNEKLFF. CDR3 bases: TGTGCCAGCTCACCACGTCGGGGAGGGACGACAACTAATGAAAAACTGTTTTTT. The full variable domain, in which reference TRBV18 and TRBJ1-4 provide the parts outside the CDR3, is NAGVMQNPRHLVRRRGQEARLRCSPMKGHSHVYWYRQLPEEGLKFMVYLQKENIIDESGMPKERFSAEFPKEGPSILRIQQVVRGDSAAYFCASSPRRGGTTTNEKLFFGSGTQLSVL.

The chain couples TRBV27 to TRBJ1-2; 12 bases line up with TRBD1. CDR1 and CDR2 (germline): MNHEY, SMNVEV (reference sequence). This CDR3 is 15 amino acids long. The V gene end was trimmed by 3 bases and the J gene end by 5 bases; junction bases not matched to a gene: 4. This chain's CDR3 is CASSFGTGGRYGYTF. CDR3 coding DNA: TGTGCCAGCAGTTTCGGGACAGGGGGCCGGTATGGCTACACCTTC.

The CDR3, as DNA: TGTGCCAGCAGCTTAGGTCCAGGGGGGAGCTATGGCTACACCTTC. This sequence encodes CASSLGPGGSYGYTF. The V and J genes are TRBV11-2 and TRBJ1-2, with 7 bases matching TRBD1. V dropped 1 base and J dropped 4; count of bases not matched to a gene: 6. This CDR3 has 15 amino acids. Germline CDR1 SGHAT, CDR2 FQNNGV.

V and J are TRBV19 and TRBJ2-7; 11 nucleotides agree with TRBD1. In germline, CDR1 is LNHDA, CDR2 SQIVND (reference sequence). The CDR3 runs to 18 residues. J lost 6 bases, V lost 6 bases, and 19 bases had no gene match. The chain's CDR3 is CASRTTLLSGTGGSEQYF. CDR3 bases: TGTGCCAGTAGGACCACCCTCCTTTCCGGGACAGGGGGTAGCGAGCAGTACTTC.

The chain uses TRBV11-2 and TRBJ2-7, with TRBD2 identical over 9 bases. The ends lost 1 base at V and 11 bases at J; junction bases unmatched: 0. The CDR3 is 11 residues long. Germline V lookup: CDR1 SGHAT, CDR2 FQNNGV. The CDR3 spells CASSLGLAEYF. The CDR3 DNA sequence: TGTGCCAGCAGCTTAGGACTAGCGGAGTACTTC.

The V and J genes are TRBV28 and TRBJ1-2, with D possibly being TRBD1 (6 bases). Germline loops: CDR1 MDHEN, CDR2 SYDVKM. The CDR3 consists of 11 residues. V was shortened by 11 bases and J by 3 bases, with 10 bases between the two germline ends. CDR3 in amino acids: CAAGADYGYTF. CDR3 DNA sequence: TGTGCCGCGGGGGCTGACTATGGCTACACCTTC.

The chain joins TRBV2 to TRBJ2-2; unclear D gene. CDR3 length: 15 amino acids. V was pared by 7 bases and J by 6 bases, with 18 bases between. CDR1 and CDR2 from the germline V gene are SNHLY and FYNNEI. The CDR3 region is CASTVSVAISGELFF. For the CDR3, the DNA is TGTGCCAGCACGGTGTCGGTAGCTATTTCCGGGGAGCTGTTTTTT.

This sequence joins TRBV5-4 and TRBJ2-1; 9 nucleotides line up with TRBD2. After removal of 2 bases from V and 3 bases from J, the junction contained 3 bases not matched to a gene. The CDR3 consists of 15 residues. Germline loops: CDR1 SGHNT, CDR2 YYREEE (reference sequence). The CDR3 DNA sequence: TGTGCCAGCAGCTTATCTAGCGGGGACTACAATGAGCAGTTCTTC. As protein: CASSLSSGDYNEQFF.

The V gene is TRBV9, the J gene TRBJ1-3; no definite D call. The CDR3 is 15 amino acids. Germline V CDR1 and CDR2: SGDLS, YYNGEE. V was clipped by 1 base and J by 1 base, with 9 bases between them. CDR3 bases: TGTGCCAGCAGCGTATTTGCGAATTCTGGAAACACCATATATTTT. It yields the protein CASSVFANSGNTIYF.

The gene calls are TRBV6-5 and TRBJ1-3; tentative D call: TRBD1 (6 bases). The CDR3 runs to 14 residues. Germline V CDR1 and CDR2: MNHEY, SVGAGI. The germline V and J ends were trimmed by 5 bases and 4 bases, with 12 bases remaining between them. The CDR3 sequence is CASSPGTRGNTIYF. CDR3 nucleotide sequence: TGTGCCAGCAGTCCCGGGACAAGGGGAAACACCATATATTTT.

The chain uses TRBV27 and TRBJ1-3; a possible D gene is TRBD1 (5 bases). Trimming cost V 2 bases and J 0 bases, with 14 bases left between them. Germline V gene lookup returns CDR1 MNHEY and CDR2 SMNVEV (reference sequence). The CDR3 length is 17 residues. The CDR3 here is CASSLQGASVSGNTIYF. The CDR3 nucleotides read TGTGCCAGCAGTTTACAGGGTGCGTCCGTCTCTGGAAACACCATATATTTT.

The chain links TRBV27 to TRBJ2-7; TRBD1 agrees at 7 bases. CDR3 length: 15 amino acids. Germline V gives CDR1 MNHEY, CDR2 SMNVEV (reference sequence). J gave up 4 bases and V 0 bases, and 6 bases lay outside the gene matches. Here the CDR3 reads CASSLSIGGHYEQYF. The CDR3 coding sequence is TGTGCCAGCAGTTTATCAATAGGGGGCCATTACGAGCAGTACTTC.

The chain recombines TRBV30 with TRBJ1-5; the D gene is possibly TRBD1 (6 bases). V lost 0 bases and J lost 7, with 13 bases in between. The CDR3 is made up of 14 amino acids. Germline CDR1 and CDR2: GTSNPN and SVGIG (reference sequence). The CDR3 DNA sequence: TGTGCCTGGAGTGTGGGTCCGGGGGGCCAGCCCCAGCATTTT. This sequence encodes CAWSVGPGGQPQHF.

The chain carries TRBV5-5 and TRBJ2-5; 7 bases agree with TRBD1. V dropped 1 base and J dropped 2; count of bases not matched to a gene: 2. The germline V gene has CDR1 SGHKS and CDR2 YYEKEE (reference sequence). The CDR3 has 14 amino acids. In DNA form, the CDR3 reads TGTGCCAGCAGCTTGACGACAGGGCAAGAGACCCAGTACTTC. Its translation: CASSLTTGQETQYF.

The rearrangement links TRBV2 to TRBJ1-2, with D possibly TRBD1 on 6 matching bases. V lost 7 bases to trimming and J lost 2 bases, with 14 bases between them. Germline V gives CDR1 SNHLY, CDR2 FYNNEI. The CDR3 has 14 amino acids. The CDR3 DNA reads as TGTGCCAGCAATCGAGACAGGTCCAACTATGGCTACACCTTC. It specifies CASNRDRSNYGYTF.

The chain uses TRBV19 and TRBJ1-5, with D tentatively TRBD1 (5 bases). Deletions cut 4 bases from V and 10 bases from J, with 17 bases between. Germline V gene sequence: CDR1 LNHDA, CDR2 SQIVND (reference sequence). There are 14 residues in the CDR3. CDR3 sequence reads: CASSTDNPAQPQHF. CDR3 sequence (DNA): TGTGCCAGTAGTACGGACAACCCGGCCCAACCCCAGCATTTT.

CDR3 bases: TGTGCCAGCAGCCAGGGTGGAACTGAAGCTTTCTTT. It translates to CASSQGGTEAFF. The J gene is TRBJ1-1, the V gene TRBV6-5, with D perhaps matching TRBD1 (5 bases). Germline V gene lookup returns CDR1 MNHEY and CDR2 SVGAGI. Trimming removed 6 bases at V and 5 bases at J, with 10 bases between. The CDR3 runs to 12 residues.

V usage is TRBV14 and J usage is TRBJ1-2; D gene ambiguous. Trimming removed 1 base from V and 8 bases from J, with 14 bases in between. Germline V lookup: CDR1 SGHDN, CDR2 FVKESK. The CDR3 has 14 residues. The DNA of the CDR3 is TGTGCCAGCAGCCAAGCAATCCTGCGGGAAGGCTACACCTTC. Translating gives CASSQAILREGYTF.

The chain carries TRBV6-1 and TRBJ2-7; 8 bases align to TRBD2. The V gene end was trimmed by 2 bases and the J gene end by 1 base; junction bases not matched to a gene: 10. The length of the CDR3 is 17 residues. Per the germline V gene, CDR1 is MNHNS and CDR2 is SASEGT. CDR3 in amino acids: CASSESPTSGLSYEQYF. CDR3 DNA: TGTGCCAGCAGTGAAAGCCCCACTAGCGGTCTATCCTACGAGCAGTACTTC.

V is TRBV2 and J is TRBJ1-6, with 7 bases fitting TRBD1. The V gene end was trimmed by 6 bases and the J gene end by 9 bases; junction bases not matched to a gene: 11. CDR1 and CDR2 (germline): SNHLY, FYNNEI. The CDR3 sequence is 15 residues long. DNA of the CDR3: TGTGCCAGCAGAAAGGAGGGACAGATTGGTTCACCCCTCCACTTT. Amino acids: CASRKEGQIGSPLHF.

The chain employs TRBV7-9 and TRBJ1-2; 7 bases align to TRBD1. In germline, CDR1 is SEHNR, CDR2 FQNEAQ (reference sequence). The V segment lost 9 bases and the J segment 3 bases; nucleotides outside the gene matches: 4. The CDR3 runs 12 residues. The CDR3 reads CASQGVDYGYTF. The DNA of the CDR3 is TGTGCCAGTCAGGGGGTTGACTATGGCTACACCTTC.

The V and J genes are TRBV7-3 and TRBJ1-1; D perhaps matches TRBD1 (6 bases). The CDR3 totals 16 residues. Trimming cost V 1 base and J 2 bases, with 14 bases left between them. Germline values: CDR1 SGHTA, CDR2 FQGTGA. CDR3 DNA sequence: TGTGCCAGCAGCTTAATAGGTGGGGGCCTTAACACTGAAGCTTTCTTT. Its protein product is CASSLIGGGLNTEAFF.

This chain's CDR3 is CASSLGGKDGYTF. In DNA, the CDR3 is TGTGCCAGCAGCCTCGGAGGGAAGGATGGCTACACCTTC. The chain has TRBV6-5 and TRBJ1-2; no reliable D call. The CDR3 is made up of 13 amino acids. The germline V gene has CDR1 MNHEY and CDR2 SVGAGI. V lost 6 bases and J 6 bases, leaving 14 bases between the germline ends.

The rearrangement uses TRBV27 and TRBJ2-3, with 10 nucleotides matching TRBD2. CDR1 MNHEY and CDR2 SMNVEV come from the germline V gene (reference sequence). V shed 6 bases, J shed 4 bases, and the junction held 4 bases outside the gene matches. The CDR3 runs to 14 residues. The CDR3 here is CASRSLAGADTQYF. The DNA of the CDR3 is TGTGCCAGCAGGAGTCTAGCGGGGGCAGATACGCAGTATTTT.

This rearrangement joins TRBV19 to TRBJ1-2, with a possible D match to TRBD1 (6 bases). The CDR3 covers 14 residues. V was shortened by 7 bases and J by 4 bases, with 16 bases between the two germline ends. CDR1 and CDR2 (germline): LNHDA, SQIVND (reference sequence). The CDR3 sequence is CASIPQGQSYGYTF. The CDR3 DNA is TGTGCCAGTATCCCTCAGGGACAAAGCTATGGCTACACCTTC.